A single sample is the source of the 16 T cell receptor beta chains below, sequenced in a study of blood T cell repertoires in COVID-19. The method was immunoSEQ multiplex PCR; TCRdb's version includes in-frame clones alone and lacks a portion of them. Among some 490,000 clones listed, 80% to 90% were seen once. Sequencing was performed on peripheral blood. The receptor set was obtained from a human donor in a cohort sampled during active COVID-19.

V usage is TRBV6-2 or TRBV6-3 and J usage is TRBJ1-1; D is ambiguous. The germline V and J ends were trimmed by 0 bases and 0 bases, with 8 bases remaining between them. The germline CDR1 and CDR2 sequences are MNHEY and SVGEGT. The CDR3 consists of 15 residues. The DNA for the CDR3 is TGTGCCAGCAGTTACTCGAGATCTATGAACACTGAAGCTTTCTTT. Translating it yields CASSYSRSMNTEAFF.

In DNA, the CDR3 is TGCGCCAGCAGCCCAGGCCAAGTAACCGGAAACACCATATATTTT. It encodes CASSPGQVTGNTIYF. The chain carries TRBV5-1 and TRBJ1-3; the D is unclear. Trimming took 4 bases from V and 4 from J, leaving 15 bases between them. This CDR3 has 15 amino acids. The germline V gene encodes CDR1 SGHRS and CDR2 YFSETQ.

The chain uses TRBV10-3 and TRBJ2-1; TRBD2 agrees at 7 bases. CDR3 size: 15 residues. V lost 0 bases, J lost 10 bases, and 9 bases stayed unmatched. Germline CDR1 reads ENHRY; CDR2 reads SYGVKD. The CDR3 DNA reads TGTGCCATCAGTGAGTCAGCAGGACTAGTTGGGGAGCAGTTCTTC. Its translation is CAISESAGLVGEQFF.

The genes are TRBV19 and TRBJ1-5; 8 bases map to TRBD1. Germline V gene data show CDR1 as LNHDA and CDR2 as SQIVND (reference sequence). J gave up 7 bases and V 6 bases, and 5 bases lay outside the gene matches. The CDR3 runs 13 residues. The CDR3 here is CASRDRGWQPQHF. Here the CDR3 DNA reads TGTGCCAGTAGAGACAGGGGTTGGCAGCCCCAGCATTTT.

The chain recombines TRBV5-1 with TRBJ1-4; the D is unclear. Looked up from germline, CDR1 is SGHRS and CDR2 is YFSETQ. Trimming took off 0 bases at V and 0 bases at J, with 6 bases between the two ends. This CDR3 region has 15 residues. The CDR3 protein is CASSLAPSTNEKLFF. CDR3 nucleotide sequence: TGCGCCAGCAGCTTGGCCCCCTCAACTAATGAAAAACTGTTTTTT.

The CDR3 nucleotides are TGCGCCAGCAGCTACACACAGGGCGTACAAGGCTACACCTTC. It encodes CASSYTQGVQGYTF. This chain links TRBV5-1 with TRBJ1-2; D perhaps matches TRBD1 (6 bases). Trimming removed 3 bases from V and 8 bases from J, with 17 bases in between. The CDR3 is 14 amino acids. The germline CDR1 and CDR2 sequences are SGHRS and YFSETQ.

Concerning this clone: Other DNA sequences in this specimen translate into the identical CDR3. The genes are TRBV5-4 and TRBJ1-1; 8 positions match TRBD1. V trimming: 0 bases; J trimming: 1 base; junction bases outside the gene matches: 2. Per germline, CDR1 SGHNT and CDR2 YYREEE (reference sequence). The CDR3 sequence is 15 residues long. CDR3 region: CASSLGQGRNTEAFF. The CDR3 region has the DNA TGTGCCAGCAGCTTGGGACAGGGGCGGAACACTGAAGCTTTCTTT.

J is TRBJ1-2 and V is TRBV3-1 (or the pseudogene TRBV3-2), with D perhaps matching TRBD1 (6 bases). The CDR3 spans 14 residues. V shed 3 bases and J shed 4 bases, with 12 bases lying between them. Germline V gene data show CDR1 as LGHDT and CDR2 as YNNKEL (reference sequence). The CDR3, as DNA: TGTGCCAGCAGCCACGGCGACAGGTCCTATGGCTACACCTTC. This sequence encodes CASSHGDRSYGYTF.

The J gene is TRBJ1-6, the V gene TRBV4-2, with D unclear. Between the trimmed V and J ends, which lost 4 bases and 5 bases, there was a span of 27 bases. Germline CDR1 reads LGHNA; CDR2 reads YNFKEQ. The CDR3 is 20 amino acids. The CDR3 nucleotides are TGTGCCAGCAGCCGAGGGATATTGGCAGAAGCCACCACCAATAATTCACCCCTCCACTTT. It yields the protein CASSRGILAEATTNNSPLHF.

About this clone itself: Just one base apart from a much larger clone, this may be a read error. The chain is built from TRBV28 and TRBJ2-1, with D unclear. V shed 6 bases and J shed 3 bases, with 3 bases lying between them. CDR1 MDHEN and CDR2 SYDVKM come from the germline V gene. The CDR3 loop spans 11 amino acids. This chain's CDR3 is CASSFYNEQFF. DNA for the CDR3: TGTGCCAGCAGCTTCTACAATGAGCAGTTCTTC.

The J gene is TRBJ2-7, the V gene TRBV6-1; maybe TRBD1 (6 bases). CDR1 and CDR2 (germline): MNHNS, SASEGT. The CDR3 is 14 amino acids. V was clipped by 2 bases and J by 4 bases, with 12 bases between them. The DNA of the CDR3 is TGTGCCAGCAGTGAAATCACAGGGAGATACGAGCAGTACTTC. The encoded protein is CASSEITGRYEQYF.

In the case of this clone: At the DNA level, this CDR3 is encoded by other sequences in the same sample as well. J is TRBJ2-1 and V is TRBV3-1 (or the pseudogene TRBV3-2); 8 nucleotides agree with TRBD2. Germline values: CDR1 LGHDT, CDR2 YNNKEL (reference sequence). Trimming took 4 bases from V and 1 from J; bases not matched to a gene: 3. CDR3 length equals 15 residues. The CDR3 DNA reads TGTGCCAGCAGCCGCACTAGCGGTTCCTACAATGAGCAGTTCTTC. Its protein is CASSRTSGSYNEQFF.

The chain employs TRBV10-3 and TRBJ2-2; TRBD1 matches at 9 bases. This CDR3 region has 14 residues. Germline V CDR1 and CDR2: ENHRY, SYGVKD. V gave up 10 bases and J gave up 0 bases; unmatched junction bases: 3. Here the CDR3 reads CATGQGSNTGELFF. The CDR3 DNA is TGTGCCACGGGACAGGGCTCGAACACCGGGGAGCTGTTTTTT.

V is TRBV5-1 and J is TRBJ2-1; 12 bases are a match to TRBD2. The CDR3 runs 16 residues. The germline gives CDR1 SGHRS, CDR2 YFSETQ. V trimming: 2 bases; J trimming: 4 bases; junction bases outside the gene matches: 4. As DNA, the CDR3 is TGCGCCAGCAGCTTTGCTCTAGCGGGGGGGTACAATGAGCAGTTCTTC. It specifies CASSFALAGGYNEQFF.

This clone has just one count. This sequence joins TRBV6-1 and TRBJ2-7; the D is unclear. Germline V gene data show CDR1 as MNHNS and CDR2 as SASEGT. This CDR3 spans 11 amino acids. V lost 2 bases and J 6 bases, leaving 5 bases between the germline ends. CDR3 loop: CASSEHPEQYF. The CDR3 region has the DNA TGTGCCAGCAGTGAACATCCCGAGCAGTACTTC.

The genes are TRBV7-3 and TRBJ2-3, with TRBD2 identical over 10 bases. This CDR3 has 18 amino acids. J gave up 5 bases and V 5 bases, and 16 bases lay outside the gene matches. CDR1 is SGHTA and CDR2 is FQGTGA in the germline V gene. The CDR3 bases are TGTGCCAGCAGCCCGTTTGGGGAGGCTAGCGGGAGACGAGATACGCAGTATTTT. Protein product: CASSPFGEASGRRDTQYF.